The clone carrying this T cell receptor beta chain has more than one count but fewer than ten. The data were obtained in a study of patients and donors after allogeneic stem cell transplantation. TCRdb called the RT-PCR reads again in MiXCR, with one record for every CDR3 protein. The sample includes fewer than 500,000 distinct CDR3 sequences, approximately 16% of them seen just once. Deletions cut 6 bases from V and 7 bases from J, with 10 bases between. Germline V gene data show CDR1 as DFQATT and CDR2 as SNEGSKA (reference sequence). The CDR3 is 11 amino acids. This TCR derives from a human donor who was either an allogeneic HSCT recipient or a stem cell or donor lymphocyte infusion donor (not recorded which). It is not recorded whose cells these are; they may come from a transplant donor. This chain joins TRBV20-1 and TRBJ2-1; a possible D gene is TRBD2 (5 bases). Sequencing was carried out using blood, either unsorted or a sorted T cell fraction (not recorded which). DNA for the CDR3: TGCAGTGCCCGAGGGAATAATGAGCAGTTCTTC. Amino acids: CSARGNNEQFF.